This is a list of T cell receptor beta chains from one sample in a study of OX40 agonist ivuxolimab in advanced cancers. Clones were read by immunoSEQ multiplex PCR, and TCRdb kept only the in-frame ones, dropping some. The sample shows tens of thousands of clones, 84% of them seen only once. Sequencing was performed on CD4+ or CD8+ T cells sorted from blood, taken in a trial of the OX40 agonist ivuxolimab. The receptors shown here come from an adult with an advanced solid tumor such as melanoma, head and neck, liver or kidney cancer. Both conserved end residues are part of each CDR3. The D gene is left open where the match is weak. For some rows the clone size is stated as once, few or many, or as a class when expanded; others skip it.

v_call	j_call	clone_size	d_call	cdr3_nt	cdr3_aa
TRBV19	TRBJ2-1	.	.	TGTGCCAGTACGGAAGGACAAGACTACAATGAGCAGTTCTTC	CASTEGQDYNEQFF
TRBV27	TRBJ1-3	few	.	TGTGCCAGCTCACCGGGGGGAAACACCATATATTTT	CASSPGGNTIYF
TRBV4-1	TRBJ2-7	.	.	TGCGCCAGCAGCCAACAGGGGCTAAACTACGAGCAGTACTTC	CASSQQGLNYEQYF
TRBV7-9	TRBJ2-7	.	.	TGTGCCAGCAGCTGGGGAGTGTACTACGAGCAGTACTTC	CASSWGVYYEQYF
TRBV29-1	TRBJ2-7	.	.	TGCAGCGTTGAAGATGGGCAGGAGACCTCCTACGAGCAGTACTTC	CSVEDGQETSYEQYF
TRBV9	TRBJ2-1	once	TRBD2	TGTGCCAGCAGCTCCCGGACTAGCGGGGACTACAATGAGCAGTTCTTC	CASSSRTSGDYNEQFF
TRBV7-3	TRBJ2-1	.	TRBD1	TGTGCCACCTCCCGGGGACAGGGTTCCTTCAATGAGCAGTTCTTC	CATSRGQGSFNEQFF
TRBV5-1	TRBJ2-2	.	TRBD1	TGCGCCAGCAGCGAGGGACAGGGGTACACCGGGGAGCTGTTTTTT	CASSEGQGYTGELFF
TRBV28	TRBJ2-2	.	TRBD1	TGTGCCAGCAGCCGCCGGACAGGCGGATCGAACACCGGGGAGCTGTTTTTT	CASSRRTGGSNTGELFF
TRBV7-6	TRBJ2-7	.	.	TGTGCCAGCAGCTCAAACCCTCGGGGGAACGAGCAGTACTTC	CASSSNPRGNEQYF
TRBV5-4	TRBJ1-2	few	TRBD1	TGTGCCAGCAGCTTAGGGGACAGGGGTATCAACTATGGCTACACCTTC	CASSLGDRGINYGYTF
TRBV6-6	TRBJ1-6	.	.	TGTGCCAGCAGTTACGCTCCCGATTATAATTCACCCCTCCACTTT	CASSYAPDYNSPLHF
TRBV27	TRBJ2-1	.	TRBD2	TGTGCCAGCAGTTTATCAACCGGGACTAGTAGTTACAATGAGCAGTTCTTC	CASSLSTGTSSYNEQFF
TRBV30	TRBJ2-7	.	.	TGTGCCTGGAGTGTCTCGAGCGGCTACGAGCAGTACTTC	CAWSVSSGYEQYF
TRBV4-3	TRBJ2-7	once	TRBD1	TGCGCCAGCAGCCACCCGGGACAGTCCTACGAGCAGTACTTC	CASSHPGQSYEQYF
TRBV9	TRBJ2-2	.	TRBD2	TGTGCCAGCAGCGTAGAACTAGCGGGCACCGGGGAGCTGTTTTTT	CASSVELAGTGELFF
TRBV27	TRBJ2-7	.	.	TGTGCCAGCAGCTCATCCTATGGGGCCTCCTACGAGCAGTACTTC	CASSSSYGASYEQYF
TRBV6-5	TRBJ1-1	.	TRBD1	TGTGCCAGCGGACAGGGGGATAATGGTGAAGCTTTCTTT	CASGQGDNGEAFF
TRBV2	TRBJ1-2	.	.	TGTGCCAGCAGTACGATACCGGGAACACTTCCCGTCTATGGCTACACCTTC	CASSTIPGTLPVYGYTF
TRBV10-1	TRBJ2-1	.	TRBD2	TGCGCCAGCAGTCCGGGACTAGCGCGGCATGAGCAGTTCTTC	CASSPGLARHEQFF
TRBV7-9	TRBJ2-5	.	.	TGTGCCAGCAGTTCATCGGAGACCCAGTACTTC	CASSSSETQYF
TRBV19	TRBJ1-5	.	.	TGTGCCAGTAGTCCCCCCGGACTGAACCAGCCCCAGCATTTT	CASSPPGLNQPQHF
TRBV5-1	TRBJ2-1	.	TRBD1	TGCGCCAGCAGCCTCGGGACAGGGGACGGCTCCTACAATGAGCAGTTCTTC	CASSLGTGDGSYNEQFF
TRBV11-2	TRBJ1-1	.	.	TGTGCCAGCAGCTTGTGGAAAAACACTGAAGCTTTCTTT	CASSLWKNTEAFF
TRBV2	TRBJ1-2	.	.	TGTGCCAGCAGGGGGGACAATTTCTTCGACTATGGCTACACCTTC	CASRGDNFFDYGYTF
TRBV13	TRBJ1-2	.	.	TGTGCCAGCAGCAGAGGGCCGGGGCGCTACACCTTC	CASSRGPGRYTF
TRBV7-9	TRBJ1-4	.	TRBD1	TGTGCCAGCAGCTCCCCCGGGACAGCGGAAAAACTGTTTTTT	CASSSPGTAEKLFF
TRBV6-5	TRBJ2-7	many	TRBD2	TGTGCCAGCAGTTACTCCGCCGGGGGGGACTACGAGCAGTACTTC	CASSYSAGGDYEQYF
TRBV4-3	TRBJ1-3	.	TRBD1	TGCGCCAGCAGCCAATCTGGGACAGGGACTTCTGGAAACACCATATATTTT	CASSQSGTGTSGNTIYF
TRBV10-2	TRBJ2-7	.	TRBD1	TGCGCCAGCAGTTCGGACAGGGCCCACGAGCAGTACTTC	CASSSDRAHEQYF
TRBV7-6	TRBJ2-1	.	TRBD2	TGTGCCAGCAGCCGAGGCAGACTAGCGGGGTCGAATGAGCAGTTCTTC	CASSRGRLAGSNEQFF
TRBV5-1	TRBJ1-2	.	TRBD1	TGCGCCAGCAGCTTGCTGGCAGGGGGCGGATTCGTTGGCTACACCTTC	CASSLLAGGGFVGYTF
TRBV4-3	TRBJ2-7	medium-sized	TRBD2	TGCGCCAGCAGCCTCGGGACTAGCGGGACCTACGAGCAGTACTTC	CASSLGTSGTYEQYF
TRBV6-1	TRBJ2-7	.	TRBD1	TGTGCCAGCAGTGCCCCCCGGGACAGGGCGATCGAGCAGTACTTC	CASSAPRDRAIEQYF
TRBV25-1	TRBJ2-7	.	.	TGTGCCAGCAGTGAAGGGGCGGGTCCCTCCTACGAGCAGTACTTC	CASSEGAGPSYEQYF
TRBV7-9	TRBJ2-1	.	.	TGTGCCAGCAGCTTCCGGGACCACTACAATGAGCAGTTCTTC	CASSFRDHYNEQFF
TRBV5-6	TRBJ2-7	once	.	TGTGCCAGCAGCCCCCTCGGCGGGACATCAACCTACGAGCAGTACTTC	CASSPLGGTSTYEQYF
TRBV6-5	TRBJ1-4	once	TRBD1	TGTGCCAGCAGTATACAGGGGGCTATGGGTGAAAAACTGTTTTTT	CASSIQGAMGEKLFF
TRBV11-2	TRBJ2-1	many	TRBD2	TGTGCCAGCTGGGAGGGTCGGAATGAGCAGTTCTTC	CASWEGRNEQFF
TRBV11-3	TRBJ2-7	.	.	TGTGCCAGCAGCTTAGAAAGAGGACAGAGCTCCTACGAGCAGTACTTC	CASSLERGQSSYEQYF
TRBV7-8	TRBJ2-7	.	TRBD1	TGTGCCAGCAGCCCCTCGACAGGGTACGAGCAGTACTTC	CASSPSTGYEQYF
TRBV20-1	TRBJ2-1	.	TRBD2	TGCAGTGCCCGAATAGCGGGAGTTCAGTTCTTC	CSARIAGVQFF
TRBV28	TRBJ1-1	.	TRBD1	TGTGCCAGCGGTCTCGGAGGGGGGACAGGGCAAATGAACACTGAAGCTTTCTTT	CASGLGGGTGQMNTEAFF
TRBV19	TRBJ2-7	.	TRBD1	TGTGCCAGTAGTAACTTTTGGACAGGGGCAGGGGCGTACGAGCAGTACTTC	CASSNFWTGAGAYEQYF
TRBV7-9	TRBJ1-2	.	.	TGTGCCAGCAGCTTAGTTCGGGGGTCCCACTATGGCTACACCTTC	CASSLVRGSHYGYTF
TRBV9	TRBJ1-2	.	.	TGTGCCAGCAGCGACTCGACAGTTAACTATGGCTACACCTTC	CASSDSTVNYGYTF
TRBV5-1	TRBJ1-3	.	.	TGCGCCAGCAGCAACTCCCTGGGAAACACCATATATTTT	CASSNSLGNTIYF
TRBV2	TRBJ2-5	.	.	TGTGCCAGCAGAGCCCTAGGCGGGTTCCAAGAGACCCAGTACTTC	CASRALGGFQETQYF
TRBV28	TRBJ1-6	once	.	TGTGCCAGCAGTTTAGGGGTTAGCTCCTATAATTCACCCCTCCACTTT	CASSLGVSSYNSPLHF
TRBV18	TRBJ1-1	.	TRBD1	TGTGCCAGCTCACCACCGACAGGGAGCCCTGAAGCTTTCTTT	CASSPPTGSPEAFF
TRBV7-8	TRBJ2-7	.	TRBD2	TGTGCCAGCAGCTTAGGGCCACTAGCGGGGGGCGGCGAGCAGTACTTC	CASSLGPLAGGGEQYF
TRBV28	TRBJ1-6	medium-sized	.	TGTGCCAGCAGTCCCATCTCCGGGACCCTGGTCTATAATTCACCCCTCCACTTT	CASSPISGTLVYNSPLHF
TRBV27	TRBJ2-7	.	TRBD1	TGTGCCAGCAGTTCCCTCGGGACAGGGTATGGCGAGCAGTACTTC	CASSSLGTGYGEQYF